This T cell receptor (beta chain) derives from a study of T cells expressing NK-cell markers. On the study more broadly: Underlying the TCR beta repertoires were sorted CD3+CD56+NKG2C+, CD3+CD56+NKG2C- and CD3+CD56-NKG2C+ T cells. Just one sequenced donor of eight was HCMV-seronegative, while seven were seropositive. General study findings and limits: One observes that, in several donors, these clonotypes were also the leading ones within the CD3+CD56-NKG2C+ fraction.

Reprocessing the 5' RACE reads, TCRdb reports a single entry for every CDR3 protein and omits DNA. Its listing shows 550,000 to 600,000 distinct CDR3 sequences. A word on this clonotype: The antigen is unknown.

This CDR3 region has 14 residues. V gene TRBV12-3 or TRBV12-4 combines with J gene TRBJ2-1. The receptor's source is a man aged 18 to 35 in good health. The material sequenced was blood T cells: a sorted CD56 or NKG2C T cell subset, CD4+ or CD8+ T cells, or bulk PBMC T cells (not recorded which). The chain's CDR3 is CASSIPKGHNEQFF.